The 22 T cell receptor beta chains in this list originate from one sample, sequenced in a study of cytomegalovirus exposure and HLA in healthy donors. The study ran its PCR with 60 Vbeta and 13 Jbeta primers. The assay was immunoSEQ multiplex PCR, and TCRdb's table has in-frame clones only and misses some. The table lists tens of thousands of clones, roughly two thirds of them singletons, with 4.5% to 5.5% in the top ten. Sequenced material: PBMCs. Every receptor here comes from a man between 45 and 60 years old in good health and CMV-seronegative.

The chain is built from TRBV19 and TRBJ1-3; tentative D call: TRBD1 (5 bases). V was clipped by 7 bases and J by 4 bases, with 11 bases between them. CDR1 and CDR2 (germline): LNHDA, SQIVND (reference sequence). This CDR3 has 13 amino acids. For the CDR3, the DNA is TGTGCCAGTACCCTGGGGCTCGGAAACACCATATATTTT. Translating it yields CASTLGLGNTIYF.

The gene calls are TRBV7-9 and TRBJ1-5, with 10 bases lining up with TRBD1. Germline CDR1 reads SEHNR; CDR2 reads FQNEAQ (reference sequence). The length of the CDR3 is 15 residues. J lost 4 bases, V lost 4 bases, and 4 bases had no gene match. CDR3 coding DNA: TGTGCCAGCAGCTCCGACAGGGGGCAAAATCAGCCCCAGCATTTT. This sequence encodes CASSSDRGQNQPQHF.

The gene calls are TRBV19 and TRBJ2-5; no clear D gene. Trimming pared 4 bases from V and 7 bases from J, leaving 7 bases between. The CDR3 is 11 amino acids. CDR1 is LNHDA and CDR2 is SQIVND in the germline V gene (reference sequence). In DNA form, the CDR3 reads TGTGCCAGTAGTACCGGGTGGACCCAGTACTTC. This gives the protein CASSTGWTQYF.

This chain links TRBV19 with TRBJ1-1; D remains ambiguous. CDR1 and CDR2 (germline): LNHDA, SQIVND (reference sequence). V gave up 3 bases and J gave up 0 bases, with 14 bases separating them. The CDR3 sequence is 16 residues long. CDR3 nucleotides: TGTGCCAGTAGTATCGTGGCAGGTTTCATGAACACTGAAGCTTTCTTT. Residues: CASSIVAGFMNTEAFF.

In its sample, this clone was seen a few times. CDR3 sequence: CATLGRGGPGKNIQYF. The CDR3 nucleotides are TGTGCCACCCTGGGGCGGGGGGGCCCAGGCAAAAACATTCAGTACTTC. This sequence joins TRBV28 and TRBJ2-4; 9 bases are a match to TRBD2. The V gene's germline CDR1 is MDHEN and CDR2 SYDVKM. The CDR3 consists of 16 residues. V gave up 10 bases and J gave up 3 bases; unmatched junction bases: 13.

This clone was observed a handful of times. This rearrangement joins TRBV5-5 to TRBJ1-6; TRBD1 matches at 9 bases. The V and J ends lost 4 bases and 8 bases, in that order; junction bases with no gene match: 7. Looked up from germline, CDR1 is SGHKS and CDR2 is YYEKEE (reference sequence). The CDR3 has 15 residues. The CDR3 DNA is TGTGCCAGCAGCCTAAACAGGGGGCGCGATTCACCCCTCCACTTT. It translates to CASSLNRGRDSPLHF.

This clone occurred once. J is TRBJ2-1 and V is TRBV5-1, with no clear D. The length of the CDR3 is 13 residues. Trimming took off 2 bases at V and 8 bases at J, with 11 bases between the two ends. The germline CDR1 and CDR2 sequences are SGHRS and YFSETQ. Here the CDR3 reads CASSLPRIDEQFF. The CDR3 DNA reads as TGCGCCAGCAGCTTACCCAGGATCGATGAGCAGTTCTTC.

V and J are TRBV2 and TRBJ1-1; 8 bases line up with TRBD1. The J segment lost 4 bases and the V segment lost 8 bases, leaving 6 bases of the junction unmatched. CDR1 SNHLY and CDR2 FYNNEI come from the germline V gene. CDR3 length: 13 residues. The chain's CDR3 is CASGPTGVTEAFF. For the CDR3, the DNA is TGTGCCAGCGGGCCGACAGGGGTCACTGAAGCTTTCTTT.

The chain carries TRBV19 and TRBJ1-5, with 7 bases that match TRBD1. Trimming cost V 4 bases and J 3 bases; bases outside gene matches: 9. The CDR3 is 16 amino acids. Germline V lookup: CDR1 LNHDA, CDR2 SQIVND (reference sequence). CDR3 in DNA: TGTGCCAGTAGTAACTTTGAGGGGGCCCCCAATCAGCCCCAGCATTTT. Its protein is CASSNFEGAPNQPQHF.

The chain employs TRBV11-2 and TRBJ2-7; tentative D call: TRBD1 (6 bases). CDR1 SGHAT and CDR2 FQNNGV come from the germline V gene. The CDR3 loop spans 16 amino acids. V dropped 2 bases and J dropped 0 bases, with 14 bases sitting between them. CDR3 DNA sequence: TGTGCCAGCAGCTTATCTTCAGGGGCCCGCTCCTACGAGCAGTACTTC. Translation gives CASSLSSGARSYEQYF. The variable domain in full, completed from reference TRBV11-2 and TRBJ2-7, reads EAGVAQSPRYKIIEKRQSVAFWCNPISGHATLYWYQQILGQGPKLLIQFQNNGVVDDSQLPKDRFSAERLKGVDSTLKIQPAKLEDSAVYLCASSLSSGARSYEQYFGPGTRLTVT.

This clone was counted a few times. The CDR3 loop is CASSKDGTSGGPNTGELFF. As DNA, the CDR3 is TGTGCCAGCAGCAAAGACGGAACTAGCGGGGGGCCAAACACCGGGGAGCTGTTTTTT. This sequence joins TRBV21-1 and TRBJ2-2; the listed D gene, TRBD2, was not tested against the DNA. TRBV21-1 is assigned pseudogene status. The CDR3 totals 19 residues.

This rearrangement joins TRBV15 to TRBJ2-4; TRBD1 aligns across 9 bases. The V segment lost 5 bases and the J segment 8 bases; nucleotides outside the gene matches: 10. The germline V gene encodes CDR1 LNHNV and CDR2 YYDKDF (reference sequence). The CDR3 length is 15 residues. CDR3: CATSAAGQGLDIQYF. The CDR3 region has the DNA TGTGCCACCAGCGCTGCGGGACAGGGCTTAGACATTCAGTACTTC.

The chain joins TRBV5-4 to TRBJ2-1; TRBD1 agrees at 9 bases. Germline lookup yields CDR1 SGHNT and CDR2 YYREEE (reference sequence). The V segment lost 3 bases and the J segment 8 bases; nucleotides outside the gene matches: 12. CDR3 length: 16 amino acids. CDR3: CASSSYWDRAEDEQFF. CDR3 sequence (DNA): TGTGCCAGCAGCTCCTATTGGGACAGGGCGGAGGATGAGCAGTTCTTC.

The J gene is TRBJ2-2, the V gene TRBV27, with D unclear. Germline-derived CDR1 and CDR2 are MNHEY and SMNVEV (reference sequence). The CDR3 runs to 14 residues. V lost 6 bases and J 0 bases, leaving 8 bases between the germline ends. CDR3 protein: CASSGAPNTGELFF. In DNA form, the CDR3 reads TGTGCCAGCAGCGGAGCCCCGAACACCGGGGAGCTGTTTTTT.

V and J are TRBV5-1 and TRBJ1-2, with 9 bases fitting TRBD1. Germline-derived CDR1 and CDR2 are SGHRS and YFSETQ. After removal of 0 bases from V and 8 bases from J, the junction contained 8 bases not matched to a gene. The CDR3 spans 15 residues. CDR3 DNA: TGCGCCAGCAGCTTGGAACTGGGACAGGGAGGGGGCTACACCTTC. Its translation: CASSLELGQGGGYTF.

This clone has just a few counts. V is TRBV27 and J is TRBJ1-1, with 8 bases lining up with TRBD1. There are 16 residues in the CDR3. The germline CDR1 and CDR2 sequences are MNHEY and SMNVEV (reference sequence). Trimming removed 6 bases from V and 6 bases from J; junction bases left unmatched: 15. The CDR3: CASSRFTRTGRPEAFF. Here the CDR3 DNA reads TGTGCCAGCAGCCGATTTACCAGGACAGGGAGGCCTGAAGCTTTCTTT.

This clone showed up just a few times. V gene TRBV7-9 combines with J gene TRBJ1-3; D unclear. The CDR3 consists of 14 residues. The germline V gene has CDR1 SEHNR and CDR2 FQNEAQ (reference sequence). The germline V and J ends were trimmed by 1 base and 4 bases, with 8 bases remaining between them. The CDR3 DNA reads TGTGCCAGCAGCTTAGGCGGGCTCGGAAACACCATATATTTT. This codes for CASSLGGLGNTIYF.

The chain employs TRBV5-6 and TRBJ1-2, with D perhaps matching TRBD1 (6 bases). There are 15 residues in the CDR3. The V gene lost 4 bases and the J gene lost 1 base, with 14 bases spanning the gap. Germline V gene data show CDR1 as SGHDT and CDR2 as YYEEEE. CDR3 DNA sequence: TGTGCCAGCAGCGGTGGAAGGGGGAGTAACTATGGCTACACCTTC. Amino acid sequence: CASSGGRGSNYGYTF.

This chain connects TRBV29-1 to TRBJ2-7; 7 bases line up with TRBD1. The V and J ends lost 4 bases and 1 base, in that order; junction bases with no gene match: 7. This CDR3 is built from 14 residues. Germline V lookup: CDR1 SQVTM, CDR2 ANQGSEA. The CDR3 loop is CSVVRQGSSYEQYF. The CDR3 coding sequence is TGCAGCGTTGTGAGACAGGGCTCGTCCTACGAGCAGTACTTC.

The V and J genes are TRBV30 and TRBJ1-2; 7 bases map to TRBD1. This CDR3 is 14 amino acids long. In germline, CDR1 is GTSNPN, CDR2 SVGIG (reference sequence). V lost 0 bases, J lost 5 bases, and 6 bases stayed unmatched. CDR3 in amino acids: CAWSVLGGAYGYTF. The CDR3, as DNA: TGTGCCTGGAGTGTACTAGGGGGCGCATATGGCTACACCTTC. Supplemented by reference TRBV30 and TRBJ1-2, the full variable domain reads SQTIHQWPATLVQPVGSPLSLECTVEGTSNPNLYWYRQAAGRGLQLLFYSVGIGQISSEVPQNLSASRPQDRQFILSSKKLLLSDSGFYLCAWSVLGGAYGYTFGSGTRLTVV.

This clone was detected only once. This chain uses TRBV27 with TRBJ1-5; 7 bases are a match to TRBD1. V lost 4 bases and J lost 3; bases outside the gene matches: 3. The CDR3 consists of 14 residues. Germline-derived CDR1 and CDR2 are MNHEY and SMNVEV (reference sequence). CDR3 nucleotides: TGTGCCAGCAGTTACAGGGGATTCAATCAGCCCCAGCATTTT. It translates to CASSYRGFNQPQHF.

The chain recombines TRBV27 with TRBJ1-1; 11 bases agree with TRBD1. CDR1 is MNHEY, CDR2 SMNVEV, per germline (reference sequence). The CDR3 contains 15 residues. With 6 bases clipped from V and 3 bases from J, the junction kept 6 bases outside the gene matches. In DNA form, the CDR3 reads TGTGCCAGCAGCCGAGGACAGGGGGCGTACACTGAAGCTTTCTTT. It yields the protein CASSRGQGAYTEAFF.